The 26 T cell receptor beta chains below were found in one sample sequenced in a study of blood T cells in healthy people across ages (dated by TCRdb to about 2015). Library creation used 5' RACE. Data came from an Illumina HiSeq 2500. A second PCR of roughly 7 to 12 cycles was run with a J-beta primer mix and a sample-barcoded 5' primer. TCRdb's own reprocessing of the public reads used fastp at Q25 and MiXCR and kept productive beta chains. Under each unique CDR3 protein, matching rows form one entry showing the most common genes and DNA. The sample table lists approximately 770,000 distinct CDR3 sequences, 58% of them with a count of one. The ten largest clonotypes hold over 20% of the sample. Sequencing was done on a sample of blood. The receptors shown here come from a man aged 25 to 45 in good health.

This clonotype was recorded a few times. The rearrangement uses TRBV20-1 and TRBJ2-4; D unclear. Germline CDR1 reads DFQATT; CDR2 reads SNEGSKA (reference sequence). Trimming took off 3 bases at V and 9 bases at J, with 6 bases between the two ends. The CDR3 is made up of 10 amino acids. CDR3 coding DNA: TGCAGTGCTAGCTCAGGCATTCAGTACTTC. Its translation: CSASSGIQYF.

The table lists this clonotype with a few counts. The chain couples TRBV7-2 to TRBJ1-4, with no clear D. This CDR3 comprises 15 residues. V was pared by 0 bases and J by 7 bases, with 12 bases between. Germline CDR1 and CDR2: SGHTA and FQGNSA. The CDR3 coding sequence is TGTGCCAGCAGCTTAGCCTTGGGATCCGGTGAAAAACTGTTTTTT. This translates into CASSLALGSGEKLFF.

In regard to this clonotype: The junction shows a germline mismatch at one end, possibly a read error. The chain combines TRBV20-1 with TRBJ2-7; maybe TRBD2 (6 bases). The CDR3 consists of 13 residues. CDR1 DFQATT and CDR2 SNEGSKA come from the germline V gene (reference sequence). The CDR3 DNA is TGCAGTACTAGCCGGCCTAGCCCCTACGAGCAGTACTTC. Translated: CSTSRPSPYEQYF.

V gene TRBV13 combines with J gene TRBJ2-1; TRBD2 might be the D (5 bases). The length of the CDR3 is 13 residues. The germline gives CDR1 PRHDT, CDR2 FYEKMQ (reference sequence). The germline V and J ends were trimmed by 4 bases and 6 bases, with 10 bases remaining between them. The DNA for the CDR3 is TGTGCCAGCAGCTCGCTCCGGGGCAATGAGCAGTTCTTC. Translated: CASSSLRGNEQFF.

The chain joins TRBV20-1 to TRBJ1-4; D is undetermined. The ends were cut back, 3 bases at V and 2 bases at J, with 7 bases in the middle. The CDR3 has 13 amino acids. Germline loops: CDR1 DFQATT, CDR2 SNEGSKA (reference sequence). CDR3 DNA: TGCAGTGCTAGTATGAGCACTAATGAAAAACTGTTTTTT. It specifies CSASMSTNEKLFF.

The chain couples TRBV20-1 to TRBJ2-1; the D gene is possibly TRBD2 (7 bases). The DNA end lines up better with TRBJ2-7; the J call may be wrong. The CDR3 is made up of 14 amino acids. Germline CDR1 DFQATT, CDR2 SNEGSKA (reference sequence). Here the CDR3 reads CSASSGGALGEQYF. The CDR3 DNA reads as TGCAGTGCGAGTTCTGGGGGGGCCCTCGGCGAGCAGTACTTC.

The V call is TRBV7-2, the J call TRBJ2-7; TRBD1 might be the D (5 bases). CDR3 length: 17 amino acids. Looked up from germline, CDR1 is SGHTA and CDR2 is FQGNSA. The V and J ends lost 1 base and 2 bases respectively, with 18 bases between them. CDR3 protein: CASSLGFTGHGPYEQYF. The CDR3 bases are TGTGCCAGCAGCTTAGGATTTACAGGACACGGGCCCTACGAGCAGTACTTC.

V usage is TRBV29-1 and J usage is TRBJ2-5; 7 nucleotides align to TRBD2. The CDR3 length is 11 residues. V shed 7 bases and J 5 bases; nucleotides not matched to a gene: 4. CDR1 SQVTM and CDR2 ANQGSEA come from the germline V gene. CDR3 region: CSGWGGETQYF. CDR3 bases: TGCAGCGGTTGGGGAGGGGAGACCCAGTACTTC.

The V gene is TRBV10-3, the J gene TRBJ2-7; D uncertain. The CDR3 is 14 residues long. Germline loops: CDR1 ENHRY, CDR2 SYGVKD. Trimming took 10 bases from V and 5 from J, leaving 21 bases between them. Written as DNA, the CDR3 is TGTGCCACCCAAGCAGGCGTGGAAGAAAACGAGCAGTACTTC. Protein product: CATQAGVEENEQYF.

This clonotype was counted between two and nine times. This chain links TRBV6-5 with TRBJ1-2; the match to TRBD1 covers 9 bases. With 6 bases clipped from V and 7 bases from J, the junction kept 9 bases outside the gene matches. The CDR3 loop spans 14 amino acids. CDR1 is MNHEY, CDR2 SVGAGI, per germline. CDR3 loop: CASSYLGQGGGYTF. CDR3 DNA sequence: TGTGCCAGCAGCTACCTGGGACAGGGAGGTGGCTACACCTTC.

This clonotype has just one count. This chain links TRBV20-1 with TRBJ2-7, with 7 bases identical to TRBD1. Germline V gene data show CDR1 as DFQATT and CDR2 as SNEGSKA (reference sequence). Trimming cost V 6 bases and J 4 bases; bases outside gene matches: 15. This CDR3 is 15 amino acids long. This chain's CDR3 is CSAAEKGAAIYEQYF. The CDR3 nucleotides read TGCAGTGCCGCCGAGAAGGGGGCGGCCATTTACGAGCAGTACTTC.

This clonotype was detected a few times. The rearrangement links TRBV27 to TRBJ2-5; 7 bases are a match to TRBD1. Germline V gives CDR1 MNHEY, CDR2 SMNVEV (reference sequence). CDR3 size: 15 residues. The V and J ends lost 5 bases and 3 bases, in that order; junction bases with no gene match: 9. The CDR3 coding sequence is TGTGCCAGCAGTCGACAGGGATCATCGAAAGAGACCCAGTACTTC. Encoded protein: CASSRQGSSKETQYF.

The chain uses TRBV20-1 and TRBJ2-1, with 8 positions matching TRBD1. Germline V lookup: CDR1 DFQATT, CDR2 SNEGSKA (reference sequence). The CDR3 runs to 14 residues. V shed 4 bases and J 8 bases; nucleotides not matched to a gene: 10. The CDR3 bases are TGCAGTGCTACTACTTTCGACAGGGGAGATGAGCAGTTCTTC. Encoded protein: CSATTFDRGDEQFF.

The V and J genes are TRBV18 and TRBJ1-1, with D possibly TRBD1 on 5 matching bases. Trimming took off 6 bases at V and 3 bases at J, with 17 bases between the two ends. Germline CDR1 and CDR2: KGHSH and LQKENI. CDR3 length: 15 amino acids. CDR3 in amino acids: CASSPRDPRDTEAFF. CDR3 nucleotides: TGTGCCAGCTCGCCCCGGGACCCAAGGGACACTGAAGCTTTCTTT.

The V call is TRBV6-5, the J call TRBJ2-7; 7 bases line up with TRBD1. CDR3 length equals 15 residues. Germline CDR1 and CDR2: MNHEY and SVGAGI. V lost 0 bases to trimming and J lost 3 bases; unmatched junction nucleotides: 5. This CDR3 is CASSYSAGTDYEQYF. The CDR3, as DNA: TGTGCCAGCAGTTACTCCGCCGGGACAGACTACGAGCAGTACTTC.

J is TRBJ2-3 and V is TRBV20-1; 10 bases line up with TRBD2. The CDR3 is made up of 17 amino acids. From germline, CDR1 is DFQATT and CDR2 SNEGSKA (reference sequence). V trimming: 4 bases; J trimming: 0 bases; junction bases outside the gene matches: 10. The CDR3 DNA reads as TGCAGTGCTACAAGGACTAGCGGTTTCTCTAGCACAGATACGCAGTATTTT. This gives the protein CSATRTSGFSSTDTQYF.

The chain couples TRBV5-1 to TRBJ1-4; 9 bases match TRBD1. Germline CDR1 SGHRS, CDR2 YFSETQ. Losses at the gene ends were 4 bases for V and 4 bases for J; bases not matched to a gene: 5. The CDR3 loop spans 15 amino acids. The CDR3 region has the DNA TGCGCCAGCAGCGGGGGACAGGGTGATAATGAAAAACTGTTTTTT. It is translated as CASSGGQGDNEKLFF.

The chain employs TRBV28 and TRBJ1-2; 10 nucleotides align to TRBD1. There are 14 residues in the CDR3. Germline CDR1 is MDHEN and CDR2 is SYDVKM. Trimming cost V 5 bases and J 3 bases; bases outside gene matches: 3. CDR3 in DNA: TGTGCCAGCAGTGGGGGACAGGGGTACTATGGCTACACCTTC. Protein product: CASSGGQGYYGYTF.

This clonotype was counted between two and nine times. The chain joins TRBV25-1 to TRBJ2-5, with 8 bases aligning to TRBD2. The CDR3 loop spans 15 amino acids. Germline V gives CDR1 MGHDK, CDR2 SYGVNS. The junction had 10 bases not matched to a gene; V was cut back by 7 bases and J by 3 bases. As DNA, the CDR3 is TGTGCCAGCATCCTGTCGCGGGGGGTGGAAGAGACCCAGTACTTC. Translated: CASILSRGVEETQYF.

This clonotype was observed a handful of times. This chain links TRBV18 with TRBJ2-7; no clear D. The germline gives CDR1 KGHSH, CDR2 LQKENI. This CDR3 region has 14 residues. With 0 bases removed from V and 2 bases from J, the gap between germline ends came to 8 bases. DNA for the CDR3: TGTGCCAGCTCACCACCGCACACGGCCTACGAGCAGTACTTC. It codes for CASSPPHTAYEQYF. Full variable domain (remainder filled in from reference TRBV18 and TRBJ2-7): NAGVMQNPRHLVRRRGQEARLRCSPMKGHSHVYWYRQLPEEGLKFMVYLQKENIIDESGMPKERFSAEFPKEGPSILRIQQVVRGDSAAYFCASSPPHTAYEQYFGPGTRLTVT.

This chain links TRBV6-2 or TRBV6-3 with TRBJ2-4; TRBD1 is a possible D gene (6 bases). The end of the DNA aligns better with TRBJ2-7, so the J call may be wrong. The V gene's germline CDR1 is MNHEY and CDR2 SVGEGT. The CDR3 is 14 amino acids. The CDR3: CASSSNRVAGEQYF. The CDR3 nucleotides are TGTGCCAGCAGTTCAAACAGGGTTGCCGGCGAGCAGTACTTC.

The chain uses TRBV6-6 and TRBJ1-2, with 8 bases aligning to TRBD1. V shed 5 bases and J 4 bases; nucleotides not matched to a gene: 6. CDR1 MNHNY and CDR2 SVGAGI come from the germline V gene (reference sequence). This CDR3 has 14 residues. The CDR3 protein is CASSKQGGIYGYTF. In nucleotides, the CDR3 is TGTGCCAGCAGTAAACAGGGGGGGATCTATGGCTACACCTTC.

This clonotype came up a few times. The chain combines TRBV7-2 with TRBJ2-1; unclear D gene. Trimming left V 5 bases short and J 9 bases short, with 14 bases between. Germline lookup yields CDR1 SGHTA and CDR2 FQGNSA. The CDR3 runs to 13 residues. In DNA, the CDR3 is TGTGCCAGCAGCAAGGGTTCGGCCCTTGAGCAGTTCTTC. Translated, it gives CASSKGSALEQFF.

The genes are TRBV21-1 and TRBJ2-2; the table calls TRBD1, which could not be checked here. TRBV21-1 is reported as a pseudogene. The CDR3 length is 15 residues. The CDR3 coding sequence is TGTGCCAGCAGCAATAGGGGGGACTCCACCGGGGAGCTGTTTTTT. Translation gives CASSNRGDSTGELFF.

The gene calls are TRBV29-1 and TRBJ2-1; possibly TRBD2 for D (6 bases). The CDR3 runs to 14 residues. From germline, CDR1 is SQVTM and CDR2 ANQGSEA. V was shortened by 7 bases and J by 4 bases, with 17 bases between the two germline ends. For the CDR3, the DNA is TGCAGCGCCATGCCGGGACTCCGATACAATGAGCAGTTCTTC. It yields the protein CSAMPGLRYNEQFF.

This clonotype was seen only a few times. The chain combines TRBV7-3 with TRBJ1-1; the match to TRBD1 covers 8 bases. The V gene end was trimmed by 5 bases and the J gene end by 11 bases; junction bases not matched to a gene: 7. The germline gives CDR1 SGHTA, CDR2 FQGTGA. CDR3 length equals 12 residues. As DNA, the CDR3 is TGTGCCAGCAGCCCAGGACAGGGATCGGCTTTCTTT. Amino acids: CASSPGQGSAFF.